The 27 T cell receptor beta chains in this list originate from one sample, sequenced in a study of glioma-infiltrating T cells after dendritic cell vaccination. The repertoire was sequenced with immunoSEQ multiplex PCR; TCRdb's copy has only in-frame clones and lacks some. Of under 130,000 clones in the sample, 90% are singletons; the top ten hold over 2.5%. Time point reported: after dendritic cell vaccination, including at tumor progression/relapse. Sequences were derived from blood, sampled after dendritic cell vaccination. The receptors were sampled from a human donor with glioblastoma.

The chain combines TRBV5-1 with TRBJ2-6, with D unclear. Germline V gene sequence: CDR1 SGHRS, CDR2 YFSETQ. V was pared by 3 bases and J by 0 bases, with 7 bases between. This CDR3 is built from 15 residues. CDR3 residues: CASSSYTSGANVLTF. CDR3 nucleotides: TGCGCCAGCAGCTCGTACACCTCTGGGGCCAACGTCCTGACTTTC.

The V and J genes are TRBV6-1 and TRBJ2-5; unclear D gene. The end of the DNA aligns better with TRBJ2-7, so the J call may be wrong. Germline V lookup: CDR1 MNHNS, CDR2 SASEGT. This CDR3 comprises 13 residues. CDR3 region: CASSERVTYEQYF. The DNA for the CDR3 is TGTGCCAGCAGTGAACGGGTTACCTACGAGCAGTACTTC.

V gene TRBV7-9 combines with J gene TRBJ1-1; D is undetermined. The CDR3 runs to 13 residues. Between the trimmed V and J ends, which lost 5 bases and 7 bases, there was a span of 14 bases. CDR1 and CDR2 (germline): SEHNR, FQNEAQ (reference sequence). The CDR3 is CASSLGVRDEAFF. CDR3 DNA sequence: TGTGCCAGCAGCCTCGGCGTGAGGGATGAAGCTTTCTTT.

This chain uses TRBV5-4 with TRBJ2-5; TRBD2 matches at 8 bases. The CDR3 spans 14 residues. The V gene end was trimmed by 2 bases and the J gene end by 4 bases; junction bases not matched to a gene: 4. From germline, CDR1 is SGHNT and CDR2 YYREEE (reference sequence). The CDR3 region is CASSFGRGIETQYF. In DNA form, the CDR3 reads TGTGCCAGCAGCTTCGGGAGGGGAATAGAGACCCAGTACTTC.

V gene TRBV5-1 combines with J gene TRBJ1-2, with TRBD1 matching 7 bases. The germline CDR1 and CDR2 sequences are SGHRS and YFSETQ. The CDR3 is 17 residues long. The J segment lost 5 bases and the V segment lost 4 bases, leaving 17 bases of the junction unmatched. This chain's CDR3 is CASSVGGTALNLYGYTF. CDR3 coding DNA: TGCGCCAGCAGCGTCGGTGGGACAGCGCTTAACTTATATGGCTACACCTTC.

The J gene is TRBJ1-5, the V gene TRBV7-8; 8 bases agree with TRBD1. Germline CDR1 and CDR2: SGHVS and FQNEAQ. The V segment lost 4 bases and the J segment 1 base; nucleotides outside the gene matches: 6. The CDR3 spans 16 residues. This CDR3 reads CASSWGTGRSNQPQHF. CDR3 sequence (DNA): TGTGCCAGCAGCTGGGGGACAGGCCGAAGCAATCAGCCCCAGCATTTT.

The genes are TRBV28 and TRBJ2-5, with TRBD2 identical over 9 bases. The CDR3 is 15 residues long. CDR1 and CDR2 from the germline V gene are MDHEN and SYDVKM. V was pared by 4 bases and J by 2 bases, with 5 bases of the junction left unmatched. The CDR3 DNA reads TGTGCCAGCAGTTCCCGGACTAGCGAGCAAGAGACCCAGTACTTC. This gives the protein CASSSRTSEQETQYF.

This sequence joins TRBV5-6 and TRBJ2-1; TRBD2 aligns across 10 bases. CDR1 is SGHDT and CDR2 is YYEEEE in the germline V gene. The CDR3 extends over 17 amino acids. Unmatched junction bases numbered 8, after V lost 0 bases and J lost 5 bases. This CDR3 is CASSLGVSGRANNEQFF. The CDR3 region has the DNA TGTGCCAGCAGCTTGGGGGTGAGCGGGAGGGCCAACAATGAGCAGTTCTTC.

J is TRBJ2-7 and V is TRBV7-9; D call uncertain. The CDR3 is 13 amino acids. Germline V CDR1 and CDR2: SEHNR, FQNEAQ (reference sequence). Trimming took off 2 bases at V and 7 bases at J, with 12 bases between the two ends. The CDR3 protein is CASSLNTVEEQYF. The CDR3 region has the DNA TGTGCCAGCAGCTTAAATACTGTTGAGGAGCAGTACTTC.

The chain combines TRBV12-5 with TRBJ2-3; 7 bases are shared with TRBD2. Per germline, CDR1 LGHNT and CDR2 FRNRAP. The CDR3 is made up of 16 amino acids. With 0 bases clipped from V and 2 bases from J, the junction kept 5 bases outside the gene matches. The CDR3 is CASGLVTAGDTDTQYF. CDR3 DNA: TGTGCTAGTGGTTTGGTAACTGCGGGGGACACAGATACGCAGTATTTT.

This clone occurred once. The rearrangement uses TRBV7-3 and TRBJ1-1, with 8 bases identical to TRBD1. CDR3 length: 13 residues. J was trimmed by 4 bases and V by 4 bases; bases with no gene match: 2. Per the germline V gene, CDR1 is SGHTA and CDR2 is FQGTGA. In DNA form, the CDR3 reads TGTGCCAGCAGCTCACAGGGGGGCACTGAAGCTTTCTTT. Protein sequence: CASSSQGGTEAFF.

The genes are TRBV4-1 and TRBJ1-1, with TRBD1 as a possible D gene (5 bases). Germline lookup yields CDR1 MGHRA and CDR2 YSYEKL. The CDR3 is 14 amino acids. V lost 5 bases, J lost 6 bases, and 16 bases lay in between. The CDR3 spells CASSAGLLSAEAFF. The CDR3, as DNA: TGCGCCAGCAGCGCGGGACTCCTGTCCGCTGAAGCTTTCTTT.

V is TRBV19 and J is TRBJ2-7; the match to TRBD1 covers 9 bases. CDR1 is LNHDA and CDR2 is SQIVND in the germline V gene (reference sequence). The trim removed 9 bases at V and 5 bases at J, leaving 8 bases unmatched. This CDR3 contains 13 residues. Written as DNA, the CDR3 is TGTGCCAGCCGGGACAGGGTAACCCACGAGCAGTACTTC. Translated: CASRDRVTHEQYF. The entire variable domain, with the rest obtained from reference TRBV19 and TRBJ2-7, is as follows: DGGITQSPKYLFRKEGQNVTLSCEQNLNHDAMYWYRQDPGQGLRLIYYSQIVNDFQKGDIAEGYSVSREKKESFPLTVTSAQKNPTAFYLCASRDRVTHEQYFGPGTRLTVT.

V is TRBV11-2 and J is TRBJ1-2; possibly TRBD1 for D (6 bases). Between the trimmed V and J ends, which lost 7 bases and 4 bases, there was a span of 13 bases. This CDR3 has 13 residues. Per the germline V gene, CDR1 is SGHAT and CDR2 is FQNNGV. The CDR3 is CASTKGQTYGYTF. In nucleotides, the CDR3 is TGTGCCAGCACCAAAGGACAGACCTATGGCTACACCTTC.

This clone was seen a few times. The genes are TRBV2 and TRBJ1-5, with unresolved D. Trimming took off 4 bases at V and 3 bases at J, with 4 bases between the two ends. Germline CDR1 SNHLY, CDR2 FYNNEI. The CDR3 loop spans 12 amino acids. In nucleotides, the CDR3 is TGTGCCAGCAGTGGTAACAATCAGCCCCAGCATTTT. This translates into CASSGNNQPQHF.

This clone was observed a single time. V and J are TRBV27 and TRBJ1-1; 9 positions match TRBD1. The CDR3 covers 18 residues. V lost 5 bases to trimming and J lost 5 bases; unmatched junction nucleotides: 18. Germline V lookup: CDR1 MNHEY, CDR2 SMNVEV (reference sequence). The CDR3 loop reads CASSPGQGLRGVRTEAFF. CDR3 nucleotides: TGTGCCAGCAGTCCCGGACAGGGGCTACGGGGTGTCAGGACTGAAGCTTTCTTT.

The chain combines TRBV9 with TRBJ2-6; 10 bases align to TRBD1. The CDR3 totals 19 residues. V lost 3 bases to trimming and J lost 1 base; unmatched junction nucleotides: 10. Per the germline V gene, CDR1 is SGDLS and CDR2 is YYNGEE. The CDR3 nucleotides read TGTGCCAGCAGCGGGAAGTTCGGACAGGGGGTTTCTGGGGCCAACGTCCTGACTTTC. Its protein is CASSGKFGQGVSGANVLTF.

The rearrangement uses TRBV4-2 and TRBJ2-1; TRBD2 agrees at 11 bases. Trimming cost V 1 base and J 3 bases; bases outside gene matches: 8. CDR3 length: 18 residues. CDR1 and CDR2 from the germline V gene are LGHNA and YNFKEQ. The CDR3 DNA is TGTGCCAGCAGCCAAGCACTAGCGGGAGCTCTCGGCTACAATGAGCAGTTCTTC. As protein: CASSQALAGALGYNEQFF.

In this sample, this clone is medium-sized (0.01 to 0.1%). The CDR3 reads CASSGAAGSTDTQYF. For the CDR3, the DNA is TGTGCCAGCAGCGGGGCGGCGGGAAGCACAGATACGCAGTATTTT. The chain carries TRBV11-3 and TRBJ2-3, with a possible D match to TRBD2 (6 bases). The CDR3 loop spans 15 amino acids. Per germline, CDR1 SGHNT and CDR2 YENEEA. V lost 5 bases to trimming and J lost 0 bases, with 12 bases between them.

The chain carries TRBV7-9 and TRBJ1-1; the match to TRBD1 covers 7 bases. CDR1 is SEHNR and CDR2 is FQNEAQ in the germline V gene (reference sequence). The J segment lost 7 bases and the V segment lost 7 bases, leaving 3 bases of the junction unmatched. The CDR3 is made up of 11 amino acids. This CDR3 reads CASKGDSEAFF. The CDR3, as DNA: TGTGCCAGCAAGGGGGACAGTGAAGCTTTCTTT.

This clone was recorded once. J is TRBJ2-5 and V is TRBV5-1, with 9 bases fitting TRBD1. The germline CDR1 and CDR2 sequences are SGHRS and YFSETQ. Trimming cost V 4 bases and J 5 bases; bases outside gene matches: 6. CDR3 size: 14 residues. The CDR3 DNA follows: TGCGCCAGCAGCGTACAGGGGGCCGGCGAGACCCAGTACTTC. Protein: CASSVQGAGETQYF.

This chain joins TRBV10-1 and TRBJ2-3, with D perhaps TRBD1 (7 bases). Per germline, CDR1 WNHNN and CDR2 SYGVQD (reference sequence). Deletions cut 3 bases from V and 2 bases from J, with 15 bases between. This CDR3 has 16 amino acids. The CDR3 reads CASSDGPRGVTDTQYF. Written as DNA, the CDR3 is TGCGCCAGCAGTGATGGTCCCAGGGGGGTCACAGATACGCAGTATTTT.

The rearrangement joins TRBV11-1 to TRBJ1-6, with TRBD1 matching over 9 bases. The junction had 17 bases not matched to a gene; V was cut back by 6 bases and J by 14 bases. From germline, CDR1 is SGHAT and CDR2 FQDESV (reference sequence). The CDR3 totals 16 residues. In DNA form, the CDR3 reads TGTGCCAGCAGTTCTAGACCGGGACAGGGAAAAGGGGCCCTCCACTTT. Translating it yields CASSSRPGQGKGALHF.

The V and J genes are TRBV10-2 and TRBJ2-7; 7 nucleotides match TRBD1. CDR3 size: 13 residues. V was pared by 7 bases and J by 3 bases, with 6 bases of the junction left unmatched. Germline values: CDR1 WSHSY, CDR2 SAAADI. CDR3 DNA sequence: TGCGCCAGCACAGGGGCAGGGGGCTACGAGCAGTACTTC. Translation gives CASTGAGGYEQYF.

CDR3 protein: CASSVFQGSGTGELFF. The CDR3 nucleotides are TGTGCCAGCAGTGTATTCCAGGGGTCGGGCACCGGGGAGCTGTTTTTT. The rearrangement links TRBV6-6 to TRBJ2-2, with a possible D match to TRBD1 (6 bases). Trimming removed 5 bases at V and 4 bases at J, with 17 bases between. The CDR3 extends over 16 amino acids. Germline loops: CDR1 MNHNY, CDR2 SVGAGI (reference sequence).

The chain couples TRBV5-1 to TRBJ1-1; 7 bases match TRBD1. The germline CDR1 and CDR2 sequences are SGHRS and YFSETQ. The CDR3 has 15 residues. V was pared by 0 bases and J by 1 base, with 3 bases of the junction left unmatched. CDR3 sequence reads: CASSLVGTANTEAFF. CDR3 sequence (DNA): TGCGCCAGCAGCTTGGTCGGGACAGCGAACACTGAAGCTTTCTTT.

The CDR3 sequence is CASRPDRDSYEQYF. The CDR3 DNA is TGCGCCAGCAGACCGGACAGGGACTCCTACGAGCAGTACTTC. V and J are TRBV5-1 and TRBJ2-7; 8 nucleotides match TRBD1. With V trimmed by 5 bases and J by 0 bases, 4 bases remained unmatched. Germline values: CDR1 SGHRS, CDR2 YFSETQ. The CDR3 length is 14 residues.